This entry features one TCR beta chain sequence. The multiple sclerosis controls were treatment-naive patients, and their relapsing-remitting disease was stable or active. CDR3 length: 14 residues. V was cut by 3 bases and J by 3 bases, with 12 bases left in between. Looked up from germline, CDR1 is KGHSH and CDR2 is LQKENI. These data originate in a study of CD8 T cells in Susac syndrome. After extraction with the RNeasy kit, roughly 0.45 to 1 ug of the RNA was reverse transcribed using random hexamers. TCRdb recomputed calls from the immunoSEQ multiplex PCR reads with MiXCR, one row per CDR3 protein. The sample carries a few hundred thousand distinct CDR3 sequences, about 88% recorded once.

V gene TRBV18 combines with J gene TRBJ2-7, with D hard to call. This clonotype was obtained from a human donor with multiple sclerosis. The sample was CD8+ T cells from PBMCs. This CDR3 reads CASSPSLPYYEQYF. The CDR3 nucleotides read TGTGCCAGCTCACCGTCCCTACCCTACTACGAGCAGTACTTC.